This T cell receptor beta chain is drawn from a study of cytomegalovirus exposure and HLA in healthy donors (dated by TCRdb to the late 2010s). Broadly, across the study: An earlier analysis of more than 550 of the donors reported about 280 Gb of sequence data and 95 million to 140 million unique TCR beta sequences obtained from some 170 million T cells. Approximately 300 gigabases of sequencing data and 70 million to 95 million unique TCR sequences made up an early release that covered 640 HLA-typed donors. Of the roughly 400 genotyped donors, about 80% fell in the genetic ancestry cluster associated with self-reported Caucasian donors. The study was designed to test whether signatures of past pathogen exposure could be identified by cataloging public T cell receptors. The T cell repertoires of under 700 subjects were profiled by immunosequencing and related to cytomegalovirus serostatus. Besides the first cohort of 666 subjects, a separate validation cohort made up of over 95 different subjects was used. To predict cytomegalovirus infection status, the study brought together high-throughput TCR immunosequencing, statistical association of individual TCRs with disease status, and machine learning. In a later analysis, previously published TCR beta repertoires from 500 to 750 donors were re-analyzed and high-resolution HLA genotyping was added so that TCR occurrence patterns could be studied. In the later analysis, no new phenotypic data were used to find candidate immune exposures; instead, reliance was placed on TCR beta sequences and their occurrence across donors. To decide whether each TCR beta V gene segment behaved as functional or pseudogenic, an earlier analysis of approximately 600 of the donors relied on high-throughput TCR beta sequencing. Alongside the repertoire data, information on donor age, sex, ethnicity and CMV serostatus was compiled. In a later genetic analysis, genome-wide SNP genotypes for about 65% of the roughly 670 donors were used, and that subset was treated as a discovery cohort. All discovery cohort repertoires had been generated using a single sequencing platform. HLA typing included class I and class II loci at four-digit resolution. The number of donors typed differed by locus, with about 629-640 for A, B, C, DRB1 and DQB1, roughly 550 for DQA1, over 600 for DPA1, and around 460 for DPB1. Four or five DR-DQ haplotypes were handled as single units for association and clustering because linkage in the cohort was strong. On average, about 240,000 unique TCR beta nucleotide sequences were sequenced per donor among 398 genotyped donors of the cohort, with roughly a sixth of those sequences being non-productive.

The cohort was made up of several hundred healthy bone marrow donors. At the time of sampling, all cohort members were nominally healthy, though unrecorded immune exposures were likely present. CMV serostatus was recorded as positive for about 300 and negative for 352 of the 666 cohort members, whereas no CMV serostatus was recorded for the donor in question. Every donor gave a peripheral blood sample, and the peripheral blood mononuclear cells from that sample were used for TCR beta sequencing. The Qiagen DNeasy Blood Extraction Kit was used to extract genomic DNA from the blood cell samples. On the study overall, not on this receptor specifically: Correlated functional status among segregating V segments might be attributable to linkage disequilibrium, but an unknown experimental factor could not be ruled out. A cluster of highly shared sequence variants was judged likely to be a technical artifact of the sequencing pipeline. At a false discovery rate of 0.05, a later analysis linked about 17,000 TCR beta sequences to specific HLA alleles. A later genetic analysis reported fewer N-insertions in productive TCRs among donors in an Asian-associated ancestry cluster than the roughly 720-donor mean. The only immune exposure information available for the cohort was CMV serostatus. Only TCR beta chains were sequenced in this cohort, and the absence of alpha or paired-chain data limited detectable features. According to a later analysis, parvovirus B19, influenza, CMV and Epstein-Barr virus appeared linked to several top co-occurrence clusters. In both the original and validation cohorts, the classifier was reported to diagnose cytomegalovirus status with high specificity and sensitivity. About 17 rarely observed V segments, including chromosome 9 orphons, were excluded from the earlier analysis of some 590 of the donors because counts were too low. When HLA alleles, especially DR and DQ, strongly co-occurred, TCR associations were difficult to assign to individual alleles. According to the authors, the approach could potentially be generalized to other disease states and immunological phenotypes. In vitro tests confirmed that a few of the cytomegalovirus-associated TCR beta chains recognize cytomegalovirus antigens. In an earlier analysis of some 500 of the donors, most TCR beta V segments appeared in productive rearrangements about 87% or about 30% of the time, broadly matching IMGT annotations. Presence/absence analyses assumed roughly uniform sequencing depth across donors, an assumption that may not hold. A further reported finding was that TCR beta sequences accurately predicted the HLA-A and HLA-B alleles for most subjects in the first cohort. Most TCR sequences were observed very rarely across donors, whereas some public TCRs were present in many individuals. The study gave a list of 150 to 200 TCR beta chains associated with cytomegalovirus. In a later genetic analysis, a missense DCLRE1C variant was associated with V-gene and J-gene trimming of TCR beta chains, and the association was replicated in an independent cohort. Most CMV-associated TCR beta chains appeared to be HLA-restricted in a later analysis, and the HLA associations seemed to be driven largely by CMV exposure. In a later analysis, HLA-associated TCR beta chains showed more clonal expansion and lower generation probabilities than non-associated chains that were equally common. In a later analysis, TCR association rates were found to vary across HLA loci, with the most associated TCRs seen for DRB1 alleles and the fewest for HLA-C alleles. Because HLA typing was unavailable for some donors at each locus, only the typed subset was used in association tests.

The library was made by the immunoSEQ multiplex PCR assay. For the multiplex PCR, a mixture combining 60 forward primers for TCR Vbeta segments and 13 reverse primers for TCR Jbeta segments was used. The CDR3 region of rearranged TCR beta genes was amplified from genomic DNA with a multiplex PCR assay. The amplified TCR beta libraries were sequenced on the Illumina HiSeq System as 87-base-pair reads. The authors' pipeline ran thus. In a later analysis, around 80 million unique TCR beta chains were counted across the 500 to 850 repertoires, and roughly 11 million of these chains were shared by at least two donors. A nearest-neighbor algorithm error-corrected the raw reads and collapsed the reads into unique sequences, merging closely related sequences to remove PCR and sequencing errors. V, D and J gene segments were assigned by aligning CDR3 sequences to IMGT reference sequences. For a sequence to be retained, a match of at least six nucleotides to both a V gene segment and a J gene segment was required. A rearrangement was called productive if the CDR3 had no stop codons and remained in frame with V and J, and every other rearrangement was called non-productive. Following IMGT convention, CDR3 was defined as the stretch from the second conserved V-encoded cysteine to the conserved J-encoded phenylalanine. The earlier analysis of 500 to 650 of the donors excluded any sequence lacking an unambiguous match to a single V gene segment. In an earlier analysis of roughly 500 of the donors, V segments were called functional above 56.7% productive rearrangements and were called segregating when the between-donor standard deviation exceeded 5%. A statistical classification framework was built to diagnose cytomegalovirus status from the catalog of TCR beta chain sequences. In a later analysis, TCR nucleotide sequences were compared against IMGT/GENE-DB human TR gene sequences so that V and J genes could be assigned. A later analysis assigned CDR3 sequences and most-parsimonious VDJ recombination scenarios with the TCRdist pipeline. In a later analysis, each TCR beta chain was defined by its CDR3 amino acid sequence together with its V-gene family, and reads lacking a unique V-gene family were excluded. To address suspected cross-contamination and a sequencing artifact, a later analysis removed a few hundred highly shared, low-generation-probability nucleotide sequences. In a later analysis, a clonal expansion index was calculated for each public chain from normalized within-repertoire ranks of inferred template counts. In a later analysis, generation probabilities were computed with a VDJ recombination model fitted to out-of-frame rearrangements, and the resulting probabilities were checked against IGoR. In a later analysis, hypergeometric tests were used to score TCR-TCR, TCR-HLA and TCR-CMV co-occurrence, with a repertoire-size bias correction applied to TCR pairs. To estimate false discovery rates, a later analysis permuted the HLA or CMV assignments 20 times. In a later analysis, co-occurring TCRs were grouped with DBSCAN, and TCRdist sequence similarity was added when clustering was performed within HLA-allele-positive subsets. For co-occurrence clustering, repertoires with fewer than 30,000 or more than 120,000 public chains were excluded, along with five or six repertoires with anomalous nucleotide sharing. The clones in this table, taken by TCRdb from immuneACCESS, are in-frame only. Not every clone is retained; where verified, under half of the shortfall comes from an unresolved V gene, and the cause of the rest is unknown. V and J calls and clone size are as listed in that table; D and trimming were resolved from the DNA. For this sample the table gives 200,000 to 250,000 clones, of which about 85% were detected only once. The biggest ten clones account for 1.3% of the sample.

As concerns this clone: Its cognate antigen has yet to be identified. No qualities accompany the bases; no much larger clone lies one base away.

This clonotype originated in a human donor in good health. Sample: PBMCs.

The CDR3 has the sequence CASSRGLASPGANVLTF. The sequence in DNA is TGTGCCAGCAGTCGGGGACTAGCGTCCCCTGGGGCCAACGTCCTGACTTTC. The chain joins TRBV7-2 to TRBJ2-6, with 10 bases matching TRBD2. V lost 6 bases and J lost 2 bases, and the count of bases not matched to a germline gene is 7. The CDR3 has 17 amino acids, counting the end cysteine and phenylalanine. Of the read, only the CDR3 DNA is kept; its 51 bases are in frame from base 1. Looking up the germline V gene yields CDR1 SGHTA and CDR2 FQGNSA.